The source of this T cell receptor (beta chain) is a study of beta chain features in type 1 diabetes. Study findings and constraints: It was among patients, rather than healthy donors, that naive, central memory and Treg TCRB repertoires appeared more similar.

cDNA synthesis used the whole RNA isolate, giving expressed TCRB sequences. The average read count of naive, central memory and regulatory T cell samples was some 3.5 million. Produced via immunoSEQ multiplex PCR; TCRdb's table is partial and in-frame only. The sample yields over 350,000 clones, around 15% seen once. Looked up from germline, CDR1 is KGHSH and CDR2 is LQKENI. The CDR3 has 14 residues. V lost 0 bases and J 5 bases, leaving 10 bases between the germline ends. Only one heparinised blood draw was taken per donor, and its volume averaged around 110 mL. Only a few counts were recorded for this clone. Its antigen is not identified.

The V call is TRBV18, the J call TRBJ2-5; D is uncertain. The clonotype was recovered from a young woman in good health. The sample consisted of naive CD4+ T cells from blood. CDR3 sequence: CASSPPSSAETQYF. The CDR3 coding sequence is TGTGCCAGCTCACCACCGTCCAGCGCCGAGACCCAGTACTTC. The variable domain in full, with the rest retrieved from reference TRBV18 and TRBJ2-5, is NAGVMQNPRHLVRRRGQEARLRCSPMKGHSHVYWYRQLPEEGLKFMVYLQKENIIDESGMPKERFSAEFPKEGPSILRIQQVVRGDSAAYFCASSPPSSAETQYFGPGTRLLVL.